At least ten counts were recorded for the clone carrying this T cell receptor (beta chain). Its antigen is not known. This record comes from a study of spatial heterogeneity in lung cancer. General study findings and limits: Counts that tracked tumor mutation counts were those of expanded intratumoral alpha and beta TCRs.

Trimming at V came to 6 bases and at J to 8 bases, leaving 13 bases not matched to a gene. The CDR3 runs to 16 residues. In germline, CDR1 is MDHEN, CDR2 SYDVKM. As to time point: sample taken at primary tumor resection. Extraction of whole RNA from tumor, nontumor lung or frozen PBMC preceded unsorted sequencing. Every TCR cDNA molecule bore its own unique molecular identifier. TCRdb re-analysed the 5' RACE reads in MiXCR, keeping a single row per CDR3 protein. The sample holds around 26,000 distinct CDR3 sequences, approximately 9% seen once. The material was lung tumor tissue, obtained at surgery. This receptor was obtained from a male donor with early-stage non-small cell lung cancer. This chain links TRBV28 with TRBJ1-4; 9 bases fit TRBD1. CDR3 coding DNA: TGTGCCAGCAGAGGCTCCTCCGGGACAGGGCAAGAAAAACTGTTTTTT. Its protein is CASRGSSGTGQEKLFF.